The 31 T cell receptor beta chains given below trace back to one sample, sequenced in a study of blood T cell repertoires in COVID-19. Some clones are missing from TCRdb's copy, which holds only in-frame ones; the method was immunoSEQ multiplex PCR. Among approximately 76,000 clones listed, around 85% were seen once. Sequencing used peripheral blood. These receptors all come from a man of 80 years or more in a cohort sampled during active COVID-19.

The chain recombines TRBV27 with TRBJ2-5; D not certain. The CDR3 is 14 residues long. Germline CDR1 and CDR2: MNHEY and SMNVEV (reference sequence). The ends were cut back, 5 bases at V and 0 bases at J, with 10 bases in the middle. The CDR3 nucleotides are TGTGCCAGCAGTACCACACCGTACCAAGAGACCCAGTACTTC. The encoded protein is CASSTTPYQETQYF.

The chain couples TRBV5-6 to TRBJ1-1; D gene uncertain. V lost 2 bases and J 0 bases, leaving 11 bases between the germline ends. CDR3 length equals 15 residues. The germline CDR1 and CDR2 sequences are SGHDT and YYEEEE. CDR3: CASSFGQVMNTEAFF. Here the CDR3 DNA reads TGTGCCAGCAGCTTTGGGCAGGTTATGAACACTGAAGCTTTCTTT.

The chain links TRBV7-2 to TRBJ2-3; 7 bases agree with TRBD2. V was clipped by 8 bases and J by 2 bases; unmatched bases: 7. This CDR3 contains 14 residues. Germline V gene data show CDR1 as SGHTA and CDR2 as FQGNSA. CDR3 nucleotides: TGTGCCAGCGCTCGCGGGGGATACACAGATACGCAGTATTTT. Encoded protein: CASARGGYTDTQYF.

The chain couples TRBV6-5 to TRBJ1-4; TRBD1 matches 7 bases. The length of the CDR3 is 15 residues. Germline V gene data show CDR1 as MNHEY and CDR2 as SVGAGI. V lost 4 bases and J lost 7; bases outside the gene matches: 9. This CDR3 reads CASSSLRGRGEKLFF. In DNA form, the CDR3 reads TGTGCCAGCAGTTCGTTAAGGGGGCGAGGTGAAAAACTGTTTTTT.

CDR3 sequence reads: CATRGTDSSTDTQYF. Written as DNA, the CDR3 is TGTGCCACCCGGGGGACCGATTCTAGCACAGATACGCAGTATTTT. V usage is TRBV7-9 and J usage is TRBJ2-3; D may be TRBD2 (6 bases). Germline CDR1 is SEHNR and CDR2 is FQNEAQ (reference sequence). CDR3 length equals 15 residues. V was pared by 10 bases and J by 0 bases, with 17 bases between.

This chain connects TRBV18 to TRBJ1-2; weak D call: TRBD1 (6 bases). Germline lookup yields CDR1 KGHSH and CDR2 LQKENI. V was clipped by 3 bases and J by 4 bases, with 9 bases between them. The CDR3 length is 13 residues. CDR3 in amino acids: CASSPDSLYGYTF. The DNA of the CDR3 is TGTGCCAGCTCACCGGACAGCCTCTATGGCTACACCTTC.

Of note for this clone: This sample includes further DNA sequences coding for the same CDR3. This sequence joins TRBV9 and TRBJ1-5; 8 positions match TRBD1. Germline-derived CDR1 and CDR2 are SGDLS and YYNGEE. V shed 3 bases and J 4 bases; nucleotides not matched to a gene: 6. This CDR3 spans 15 amino acids. The CDR3 region has the DNA TGTGCCAGCAGCGCCCGGGACAGGCCAAATCAGCCCCAGCATTTT. It is translated as CASSARDRPNQPQHF.

Details on this clone: A junction end diverges from the germline sequence, so it may reflect a read error. The CDR3: CASTLGLYNEQFF. DNA for the CDR3: TGTGCCAGCACTTTAGGGCTCTACAATGAGCAGTTCTTC. The chain joins TRBV12-3 or TRBV12-4 to TRBJ2-1, with D unresolved. This CDR3 is built from 13 residues.

This chain connects TRBV4-2 to TRBJ1-5, with TRBD1 identical over 9 bases. Germline values: CDR1 LGHNA, CDR2 YNFKEQ. This CDR3 spans 16 amino acids. V trimming: 3 bases; J trimming: 6 bases; junction bases outside the gene matches: 9. This CDR3 is CASSQAGTGTGQPQHF. The CDR3 DNA follows: TGTGCCAGCAGCCAGGCCGGGACAGGGACGGGTCAGCCCCAGCATTTT.

V and J are TRBV4-2 and TRBJ2-1; D may be TRBD2 (5 bases). CDR1 and CDR2 from the germline V gene are LGHNA and YNFKEQ. The CDR3 totals 12 residues. V lost 1 base to trimming and J lost 10 bases, with 8 bases between them. CDR3 sequence (DNA): TGTGCCAGCAGCCAAGGAGGACTGGAGCAGTTCTTC. This encodes CASSQGGLEQFF.

The chain employs TRBV12-3 or TRBV12-4 and TRBJ1-2; D not certain. V lost 3 bases to trimming and J lost 1 base, with 3 bases between them. This CDR3 contains 12 residues. CDR3 nucleotides: TGTGCCAGCAGTTTCGGTAACTATGGCTACACCTTC. Amino acid sequence: CASSFGNYGYTF.

This sequence joins TRBV3-1 (or the pseudogene TRBV3-2) and TRBJ1-2, with D tentatively TRBD1 (6 bases). Trimming cost V 4 bases and J 7 bases, with 13 bases left between them. The CDR3 has 13 residues. Germline values: CDR1 LGHDT, CDR2 YNNKEL (reference sequence). CDR3 residues: CASSPGRGGGYTF. As DNA, the CDR3 is TGTGCCAGCAGCCCGGGACGAGGGGGTGGCTACACCTTC.

The V and J genes are TRBV19 and TRBJ2-1; D may be TRBD1 (6 bases). Trimming pared 0 bases from V and 4 bases from J, leaving 10 bases between. This CDR3 spans 15 amino acids. Looked up from germline, CDR1 is LNHDA and CDR2 is SQIVND (reference sequence). This CDR3 reads CASSIDGQSYNEQFF. As DNA, the CDR3 is TGTGCCAGTAGTATAGATGGACAGTCATACAATGAGCAGTTCTTC.

For this clone: Other DNA sequences of this sample code for an identical CDR3. The V gene is TRBV9, the J gene TRBJ1-4; no definite D call. Germline V gene lookup returns CDR1 SGDLS and CDR2 YYNGEE. The CDR3 consists of 14 residues. Trimming removed 0 bases from V and 4 bases from J, with 7 bases in between. The CDR3 bases are TGTGCCAGCAGCGTAGGGCAGGATAATGAAAAACTGTTTTTT. Protein product: CASSVGQDNEKLFF.

The chain uses TRBV5-4 and TRBJ1-2; weak D call: TRBD1 (6 bases). The germline CDR1 and CDR2 sequences are SGHNT and YYREEE (reference sequence). CDR3 length: 15 amino acids. V lost 4 bases, J lost 3 bases, and 16 bases lay in between. The CDR3 DNA reads TGTGCCAGCAGCCTAGGGGGAGGGACGTACTATGGCTACACCTTC. Its protein product is CASSLGGGTYYGYTF.

The chain combines TRBV2 with TRBJ2-3; 7 nucleotides agree with TRBD2. From germline, CDR1 is SNHLY and CDR2 FYNNEI. With 6 bases clipped from V and 5 bases from J, the junction kept 11 bases outside the gene matches. The CDR3 runs to 15 residues. The CDR3, as DNA: TGTGCCAGCAGGGGGCCGGGACTACTCCTAGATACGCAGTATTTT. As protein: CASRGPGLLLDTQYF.

The chain carries TRBV2 and TRBJ2-2; 13 bases match TRBD2. V was clipped by 9 bases and J by 6 bases; unmatched bases: 4. This CDR3 contains 14 residues. The germline V gene encodes CDR1 SNHLY and CDR2 FYNNEI. CDR3 sequence (DNA): TGTGCCAGTGGGACTAGCGGGGAAGCCGGGGAGCTGTTTTTT. Protein sequence: CASGTSGEAGELFF. Full variable domain (missing parts from reference TRBV2 and TRBJ2-2): EPEVTQTPSHQVTQMGQEVILRCVPISNHLYFYWYRQILGQKVEFLVSFYNNEISEKSEIFDDQFSVERPDGSNFTLKIRSTKLEDSAMYFCASGTSGEAGELFFGEGSRLTVL.

The J gene is TRBJ2-3, the V gene TRBV7-8; the match to TRBD2 covers 12 bases. The germline gives CDR1 SGHVS, CDR2 FQNEAQ. This CDR3 comprises 20 residues. The V and J ends lost 7 bases and 3 bases, in that order; junction bases with no gene match: 20. The CDR3 region has the DNA TGTGCCAGCAACTCCCTTCTAGCGGGGGGGCCGTGGGAAAAAACAGATACGCAGTATTTT. Translated, it gives CASNSLLAGGPWEKTDTQYF.

This clone has just a few counts. The V gene is TRBV19, the J gene TRBJ1-5; D is perhaps TRBD1 (5 bases). CDR1 is LNHDA, CDR2 SQIVND, per germline (reference sequence). The CDR3 has 14 amino acids. V gave up 3 bases and J gave up 3 bases, with 9 bases separating them. This CDR3 reads CASSMTVYNQPQHF. DNA for the CDR3: TGTGCCAGTAGTATGACAGTCTACAATCAGCCCCAGCATTTT.

The genes are TRBV2 and TRBJ1-4, with D hard to call. Germline V gene lookup returns CDR1 SNHLY and CDR2 FYNNEI. V lost 5 bases and J 7 bases, leaving 14 bases between the germline ends. The CDR3 is 14 amino acids. The CDR3 sequence: CASSQIWGVEKLFF. CDR3 nucleotide sequence: TGTGCCAGCAGTCAAATTTGGGGAGTTGAAAAACTGTTTTTT.

V usage is TRBV2 and J usage is TRBJ1-1; D gene uncertain. Germline V gene sequence: CDR1 SNHLY, CDR2 FYNNEI. V was trimmed by 3 bases and J by 1 base, leaving 9 bases between them. CDR3 length equals 14 residues. The CDR3 coding sequence is TGTGCCAGCAGTGAGTGGAGGAAGAACACTGAAGCTTTCTTT. It translates to CASSEWRKNTEAFF. Complete variable domain (other parts from reference TRBV2 and TRBJ1-1): EPEVTQTPSHQVTQMGQEVILRCVPISNHLYFYWYRQILGQKVEFLVSFYNNEISEKSEIFDDQFSVERPDGSNFTLKIRSTKLEDSAMYFCASSEWRKNTEAFFGQGTRLTVV.

The gene calls are TRBV28 and TRBJ1-1; TRBD1 is a possible D gene (5 bases). V shed 1 base and J shed 0 bases, with 9 bases lying between them. CDR3 length equals 15 residues. In germline, CDR1 is MDHEN, CDR2 SYDVKM. The CDR3 region has the DNA TGTGCCAGCAGTTTATTGACAGTTATGAACACTGAAGCTTTCTTT. Its translation: CASSLLTVMNTEAFF.

The chain uses TRBV29-1 and TRBJ2-2; D may be TRBD2 (5 bases). CDR3 length: 14 residues. Trimming cost V 6 bases and J 0 bases, with 11 bases left between them. The germline V gene encodes CDR1 SQVTM and CDR2 ANQGSEA. CDR3 nucleotide sequence: TGCAGCGTACTAGAGGAAACGAACACCGGGGAGCTGTTTTTT. Residues: CSVLEETNTGELFF.

The chain couples TRBV7-2 to TRBJ1-1; D not resolved. CDR1 and CDR2 from the germline V gene are SGHTA and FQGNSA. Deletions cut 7 bases from V and 1 base from J, with 4 bases between. The CDR3 consists of 11 residues. The CDR3 loop is CASTRNTEAFF. CDR3 nucleotides: TGTGCCAGCACGCGGAACACTGAAGCTTTCTTT. The variable domain in full, completed from reference TRBV7-2 and TRBJ1-1, reads GAGVSQSPSNKVTEKGKDVELRCDPISGHTALYWYRQSLGQGLEFLIYFQGNSAPDKSGLPSDRFSAERTGGSVSTLTIQRTQQEDSAVYLCASTRNTEAFFGQGTRLTVV.

This chain uses TRBV19 with TRBJ2-5; 14 bases line up with TRBD2. V lost 5 bases to trimming and J lost 3 bases; unmatched junction nucleotides: 8. CDR3 length equals 17 residues. Germline CDR1 LNHDA, CDR2 SQIVND (reference sequence). This CDR3 is CASSPGLAGGAKETQYF. The CDR3 nucleotides are TGTGCCAGTAGTCCCGGACTAGCGGGGGGAGCTAAAGAGACCCAGTACTTC.

The J gene is TRBJ1-2, the V gene TRBV19, with D perhaps TRBD1 (5 bases). CDR3 length equals 13 residues. Trimming stripped 6 bases from V and 6 bases from J, with 14 bases between. In germline, CDR1 is LNHDA, CDR2 SQIVND (reference sequence). The CDR3 bases are TGTGCCAGTAGCACCCGTGGGGGGGATGGCTACACCTTC. Protein: CASSTRGGDGYTF.

The chain is built from TRBV19 and TRBJ2-5; possibly TRBD2 for D (6 bases). The length of the CDR3 is 13 residues. Germline CDR1 LNHDA, CDR2 SQIVND (reference sequence). V lost 8 bases, J lost 1 base, and 11 bases lay in between. The CDR3 is CASGGNSQETQYF. CDR3 sequence (DNA): TGTGCCAGTGGGGGGAATTCCCAAGAGACCCAGTACTTC.

This rearrangement joins TRBV10-3 to TRBJ1-2; TRBD1 matches at 7 bases. This CDR3 has 14 residues. In germline, CDR1 is ENHRY, CDR2 SYGVKD. V shed 6 bases and J 4 bases; nucleotides not matched to a gene: 8. The CDR3 loop is CAISDDRAGYGYTF. The DNA of the CDR3 is TGTGCCATCAGCGACGACAGGGCGGGCTATGGCTACACCTTC.

This sequence joins TRBV2 and TRBJ1-5, with 7 nucleotides matching TRBD1. V shed 8 bases, J shed 2 bases, and the junction held 3 bases outside the gene matches. Germline CDR1 SNHLY, CDR2 FYNNEI. The CDR3 runs to 13 residues. The CDR3, as DNA: TGTGCCAGCCAACAGGGGCGCAATCAGCCCCAGCATTTT. Protein product: CASQQGRNQPQHF.

The rearrangement links TRBV16 to TRBJ2-1; the D gene is possibly TRBD2 (6 bases). The germline CDR1 and CDR2 sequences are KGHSY and FQNENV. Deletions cut 4 bases from V and 9 bases from J, with 10 bases between. The CDR3 is made up of 12 amino acids. The CDR3, as DNA: TGTGCCAGCAGCCTTAGCGGTGCTGAGCAGTTCTTC. Translated, it gives CASSLSGAEQFF.

This chain connects TRBV7-6 to TRBJ1-6, with a possible D match to TRBD1 (5 bases). The germline V gene encodes CDR1 SGHVS and CDR2 FNYEAQ. The V gene lost 2 bases and the J gene lost 2 bases, with 13 bases spanning the gap. The CDR3 extends over 17 amino acids. CDR3 loop: CASSLMGGDPYNSPLHF. CDR3 nucleotides: TGTGCCAGCAGCTTAATGGGGGGGGACCCCTATAATTCACCCCTCCACTTT.